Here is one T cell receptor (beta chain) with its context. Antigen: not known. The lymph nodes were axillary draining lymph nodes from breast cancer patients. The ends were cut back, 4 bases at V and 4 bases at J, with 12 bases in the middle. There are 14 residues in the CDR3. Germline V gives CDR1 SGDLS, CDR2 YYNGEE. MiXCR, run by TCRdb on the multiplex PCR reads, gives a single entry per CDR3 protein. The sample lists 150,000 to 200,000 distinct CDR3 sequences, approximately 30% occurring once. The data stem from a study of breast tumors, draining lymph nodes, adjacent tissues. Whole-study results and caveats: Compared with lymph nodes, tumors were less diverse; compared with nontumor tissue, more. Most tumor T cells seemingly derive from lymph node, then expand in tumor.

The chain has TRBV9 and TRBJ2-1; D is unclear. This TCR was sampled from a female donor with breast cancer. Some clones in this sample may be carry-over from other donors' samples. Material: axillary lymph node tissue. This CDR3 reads CASSFWTVYNEQFF. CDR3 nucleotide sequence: TGTGCCAGCAGCTTCTGGACGGTATACAATGAGCAGTTCTTC.